This passage covers 2 T cell receptor beta chains from one sample sequenced in a study of cytomegalovirus exposure and HLA in healthy donors. The primer mix had 60 Vbeta and 13 Jbeta primers. Repertoires were generated with immunoSEQ multiplex PCR, while TCRdb's copy carries only in-frame clones and drops some. This sample's table reports tens of thousands of clones. Specimen: PBMCs. These receptor sequences come from a female donor in good health and CMV-seronegative.

In DNA form, the CDR3 reads TGTGCCAGCAGCCTAAACCCTTCTACAGCTAACTATGGCTACACCTTC. It encodes CASSLNPSTANYGYTF. The V and J genes are TRBV7-3 and TRBJ1-2; D not certain. The germline V gene encodes CDR1 SGHTA and CDR2 FQGTGA. The CDR3 is 16 residues long. V was trimmed by 5 bases and J by 0 bases, leaving 16 bases between them.

The rearrangement links TRBV6-6 to TRBJ1-1, with TRBD1 matching over 8 bases. The V gene end was trimmed by 2 bases and the J gene end by 1 base; junction bases not matched to a gene: 0. The CDR3 sequence is 14 residues long. From germline, CDR1 is MNHNY and CDR2 SVGAGI (reference sequence). The CDR3: CASSYQGANTEAFF. The CDR3 nucleotides read TGTGCCAGCAGTTACCAGGGGGCGAACACTGAAGCTTTCTTT.